This T cell receptor (beta chain) emerged from a study of CD8+ T cells in alopecia areata. Concerning this clone: As yet, its antigen is unknown.

Study-level results: Normal skin contains resident alphabeta T cells, and these are also sequenced in scalp samples. The study found higher clonality in lesional than normal scalp, especially in alopecia totalis/universalis. Shared TCR sequences were less clear between patients than in mice, possibly partly from HLA diversity.

The CDR3 runs to 12 residues. V was cut by 6 bases and J by 2 bases, with 8 bases left in between. Germline V lookup: CDR1 MDHEN, CDR2 SYDVKM. Cell sorting on a FACSAria was used to separate CD4+ and CD8+ T cells from the PBMCs. Extraction of RNA preceded its reverse transcription into cDNA, which served as the sequencing template. Profiled with immunoSEQ multiplex PCR; TCRdb holds only in-frame clones, not every one. The sample lists 95,000 to 120,000 clones, approximately 59% occurring once. The rearrangement joins TRBV28 to TRBJ2-7; D gene ambiguous. Sample: CD8+ T cells sorted from blood. The source is a human donor in good health. The CDR3 region has the DNA TGTGCCAGCAGAACCCCTACCTACGAGCAGTACTTC. Amino acids: CASRTPTYEQYF.